This T cell receptor (beta chain) was found in a study of blood T cell repertoires in COVID-19. The wider study: COVID-19 samples, acute and convalescent, were from the United States, Italy and Spain. PBMCs, B-cell-depleted T cells, or T cells provided the cDNA or gDNA that made up the material.

Original data processing: Quantification of nucleated cells was approximated via reference gene primer amplification. The repertoire was sequenced with immunoSEQ multiplex PCR; TCRdb's copy has only in-frame clones and lacks some. V and J calls and clone size are given by that table; D and trimming were obtained from the DNA. Here the sample spans under 85,000 clones, roughly 76% being singletons. Sequenced sample: peripheral blood. The clonotype comes from an elderly woman with active or convalescent COVID-19.

DNA of the CDR3: TGTGCCAGCAGTCTATCGACAGGGTCGGGCACCGGGGAGCTGTTTTTT. Its translation: CASSLSTGSGTGELFF. V usage is TRBV28 and J usage is TRBJ2-2; 7 nucleotides agree with TRBD1. CDR3 length equals 16 residues. CDR1 is MDHEN, CDR2 SYDVKM, per germline. V was clipped by 5 bases and J by 4 bases; unmatched bases: 10.